Below are 25 T cell receptor beta chains sequenced from a single sample in a study of T cells in Graves' hyperthyroidism and ophthalmopathy. Amplification of TCR beta CDR3 regions was performed using RNA transcripts as template. A first-round RT-PCR of the TCR CDR3 used the HTBI primer set. TCRdb re-called the multiplex PCR reads through MiXCR, storing one row per CDR3 protein. The repertoire holds 400,000 to 600,000 distinct CDR3 sequences, with around 21% as singletons. The sample taken for sequencing was blood. These receptor sequences come from a man aged 18-30 years with Graves' hyperthyroidism.

This clonotype was seen at least ten times. The chain recombines TRBV19 with TRBJ1-2; 7 bases line up with TRBD1. The trim removed 5 bases at V and 4 bases at J, leaving 7 bases unmatched. This CDR3 has 14 amino acids. CDR1 and CDR2 from the germline V gene are LNHDA and SQIVND (reference sequence). The CDR3 sequence is CASSGGQTIYGYTF. CDR3 DNA sequence: TGTGCCAGTAGTGGGGGACAGACAATCTATGGCTACACCTTC.

This clonotype appeared many times. The germline gene is not matched at one end of the junction; a read error may be the cause. The chain couples TRBV6-1 to TRBJ2-7; D tentatively reads TRBD1 or TRBD2 (5 bases each). The CDR3 covers 15 residues. Germline V gene data show CDR1 as MNHNS and CDR2 as SASEGT. This CDR3 is CASSEAGPLSHEQYF. The CDR3 DNA follows: TGTGCCAGCAGTGAAGCGGGACCCCTCTCCCACGAGCAGTACTTC.

This clonotype was seen ten or more times. The chain employs TRBV30 and TRBJ1-2; TRBD1 matches 7 bases. After removal of 3 bases from V and 2 bases from J, the junction contained 9 bases not matched to a gene. In germline, CDR1 is GTSNPN, CDR2 SVGIG (reference sequence). CDR3 length: 15 amino acids. CDR3 bases: TGTGCCTGGAGCAATCTCGGACAGGCGAACTATGGCTACACCTTC. It specifies CAWSNLGQANYGYTF.

This clonotype came up many times. The CDR3, as DNA: TGTGCCAGTAGTTACGGCGGACTGAACACTGAAGCTTTCTTT. This sequence encodes CASSYGGLNTEAFF. The chain combines TRBV19 with TRBJ1-1; the D is unclear. With 5 bases removed from V and 0 bases from J, the gap between germline ends came to 10 bases. Germline V gene sequence: CDR1 LNHDA, CDR2 SQIVND (reference sequence). CDR3 length: 14 amino acids.

This clonotype appeared many times. The chain links TRBV15 to TRBJ1-2, with D hard to call. The ends were cut back, 1 base at V and 2 bases at J, with 5 bases in the middle. CDR1 LNHNV and CDR2 YYDKDF come from the germline V gene (reference sequence). The CDR3 runs to 13 residues. Here the CDR3 reads CATSRGPNYGYTF. DNA for the CDR3: TGTGCCACCAGCAGAGGGCCCAACTATGGCTACACCTTC. Full variable domain (rest looked up from reference TRBV15 and TRBJ1-2): DAMVIQNPRYQVTQFGKPVTLSCSQTLNHNVMYWYQQKSSQAPKLLFHYYDKDFNNEADTPDNFQSRRPNTSFCFLDIRSPGLGDTAMYLCATSRGPNYGYTFGSGTRLTVV.

This clonotype has a count of ten or more. The chain has TRBV20-1 and TRBJ1-2; 8 nucleotides align to TRBD1. Germline values: CDR1 DFQATT, CDR2 SNEGSKA (reference sequence). The CDR3 runs 13 residues. Losses at the gene ends were 6 bases for V and 3 bases for J; bases not matched to a gene: 6. CDR3 DNA: TGCAGTGCCTCAGGGGGCCGTGACTATGGCTACACCTTC. Translating it yields CSASGGRDYGYTF.

This clonotype was picked up many times. The gene calls are TRBV29-1 and TRBJ1-6; 8 bases align to TRBD1. The CDR3 spans 14 residues. From germline, CDR1 is SQVTM and CDR2 ANQGSEA. With 5 bases clipped from V and 8 bases from J, the junction kept 8 bases outside the gene matches. The CDR3 loop is CSVTLGQGDSPLHF. For the CDR3, the DNA is TGCAGCGTTACTCTAGGACAGGGCGATTCACCCCTCCACTTT. Variable domain in full (rest from reference TRBV29-1 and TRBJ1-6): SAVISQKPSRDICQRGTSLTIQCQVDSQVTMMFWYRQQPGQSLTLIATANQGSEATYESGFVIDKFPISRPNLTFSTLTVSNMSPEDSSIYLCSVTLGQGDSPLHFGNGTRLTVT.

This clonotype was observed at least ten times. The chain employs TRBV12-3 or TRBV12-4 and TRBJ2-2; 11 bases line up with TRBD1. Trimming cost V 5 bases and J 13 bases; bases outside gene matches: 6. CDR3 length: 13 residues. The DNA of the CDR3 is TGTGCCAGCAGTCTAGGACAGGGGGCCAGGCTGTTTTTT. Its protein is CASSLGQGARLFF.

V gene TRBV2 combines with J gene TRBJ2-7; TRBD2 matches 7 bases. Trimming at V came to 10 bases and at J to 0 bases, leaving 3 bases not matched to a gene. The CDR3 runs 12 residues. CDR1 is SNHLY, CDR2 FYNNEI, per germline. This CDR3 is CANRGSSYEQYF. The CDR3 DNA reads TGTGCCAACCGCGGGAGCTCCTACGAGCAGTACTTC.

The chain is built from TRBV4-1 and TRBJ2-7; D is ambiguous. The CDR3 spans 14 residues. Trimming took off 1 base at V and 5 bases at J, with 12 bases between the two ends. Germline V gives CDR1 MGHRA, CDR2 YSYEKL. Written as DNA, the CDR3 is TGCGCCAGCAGCCAAGTATCTCTCCTGGACGAGCAGTACTTC. Its protein product is CASSQVSLLDEQYF.

At least ten counts were recorded for this clonotype. The chain joins TRBV6-5 to TRBJ2-7; TRBD1 might be the D (6 bases). CDR1 MNHEY and CDR2 SVGAGI come from the germline V gene. Trimming removed 5 bases at V and 4 bases at J, with 12 bases between. There are 13 residues in the CDR3. In DNA, the CDR3 is TGTGCCAGCAGTCGACAGGAGAGTTACGAGCAGTACTTC. The encoded protein is CASSRQESYEQYF.

This clonotype was seen ten or more times. For the CDR3, the DNA is TGTGCCACCAGCAGGGGAAACAGGGGGCGCGGGTTTGACTACGAGCAGTACTTC. Encoded protein: CATSRGNRGRGFDYEQYF. The gene calls are TRBV15 and TRBJ2-7, with 9 positions matching TRBD1. The CDR3 covers 18 residues. Germline V gives CDR1 LNHNV, CDR2 YYDKDF (reference sequence). J gave up 3 bases and V 3 bases, and 15 bases lay outside the gene matches.

The gene calls are TRBV4-3 and TRBJ2-7, with D maybe TRBD1 (5 bases). This CDR3 comprises 15 residues. Germline CDR1 and CDR2: LGHNA and YSLEER. V was trimmed by 0 bases and J by 6 bases, leaving 15 bases between them. CDR3 sequence: CASSQEIRVRSEQYF. As DNA, the CDR3 is TGCGCCAGCAGCCAAGAGATCAGGGTAAGATCCGAGCAGTACTTC.

This clonotype was detected many times. The chain employs TRBV6-5 and TRBJ2-5; TRBD2 matches 8 bases. This CDR3 has 15 amino acids. Germline V lookup: CDR1 MNHEY, CDR2 SVGAGI. Trimming at V came to 2 bases and at J to 2 bases, leaving 4 bases not matched to a gene. The CDR3 loop is CASSYGAGEQETQYF. The CDR3 coding sequence is TGTGCCAGCAGTTACGGAGCGGGGGAACAAGAGACCCAGTACTTC.

This clonotype was observed at least ten times. J is TRBJ1-1 and V is TRBV6-1; D not resolved. With 3 bases removed from V and 4 bases from J, the gap between germline ends came to 12 bases. The germline V gene has CDR1 MNHNS and CDR2 SASEGT. This CDR3 region has 14 residues. CDR3 amino acids: CASSEVRLGTEAFF. The DNA for the CDR3 is TGTGCCAGCAGTGAGGTTAGATTGGGCACTGAAGCTTTCTTT.

The rearrangement uses TRBV5-1 and TRBJ1-1; D unresolved. The ends were cut back, 5 bases at V and 2 bases at J, with 10 bases in the middle. CDR1 is SGHRS and CDR2 is YFSETQ in the germline V gene. This CDR3 has 13 amino acids. For the CDR3, the DNA is TGCGCCAGCAGGGCCGGGTCTAACACTGAAGCTTTCTTT. Translating it yields CASRAGSNTEAFF. Combining the CDR3 with reference TRBV5-1 and TRBJ1-1 gives the whole variable domain KAGVTQTPRYLIKTRGQQVTLSCSPISGHRSVSWYQQTPGQGLQFLFEYFSETQRNKGNFPGRFSGRQFSNSRSEMNVSTLELGDSALYLCASRAGSNTEAFFGQGTRLTVV.

The genes are TRBV12-3 or TRBV12-4 and TRBJ1-3; TRBD1 aligns across 8 bases. CDR3 size: 13 residues. V was pared by 6 bases and J by 6 bases, with 4 bases of the junction left unmatched. The CDR3 DNA is TGTGCCAGCAGCCTACAGGGGGAAAACACCATATATTTT. Its protein is CASSLQGENTIYF.

This clonotype was seen many times. This chain uses TRBV28 with TRBJ1-5, with 7 bases aligning to TRBD1. With V trimmed by 7 bases and J by 4 bases, 10 bases remained unmatched. The CDR3 is 15 residues long. The germline V gene encodes CDR1 MDHEN and CDR2 SYDVKM. CDR3 sequence reads: CASTIAGTANQPQHF. The CDR3 DNA reads TGTGCCAGCACCATCGCGGGGACAGCAAATCAGCCCCAGCATTTT.

This clonotype appeared a few times. The rearrangement links TRBV20-1 to TRBJ1-2; TRBD1 is a possible D gene (6 bases). Germline V gene lookup returns CDR1 DFQATT and CDR2 SNEGSKA (reference sequence). V dropped 3 bases and J dropped 0 bases, with 11 bases sitting between them. The CDR3 covers 14 residues. CDR3 in amino acids: CSASPRGTNYGYTF. The CDR3, as DNA: TGCAGTGCTAGCCCCAGGGGCACTAACTATGGCTACACCTTC.

For this clonotype: The germline gene is not matched at one end of the junction; a read error may be the cause. The J gene is TRBJ2-5, the V gene TRBV19; 9 bases align to TRBD1. CDR1 and CDR2 from the germline V gene are LNHDA and SQIVND (reference sequence). CDR3 length: 13 residues. The CDR3 sequence: CASSRDREETRYF. The CDR3 coding sequence is TGTGCCAGTAGCCGGGACAGGGAAGAGACCCGGTACTTC.

The table lists this clonotype with a few counts. J is TRBJ2-2 and V is TRBV6-2 or TRBV6-3, with D possibly TRBD1 on 6 matching bases. There are 17 residues in the CDR3. Trimming left V 0 bases short and J 7 bases short, with 18 bases between. Germline assignment: CDR1 MNHEY and CDR2 SVGEGT. The CDR3 coding sequence is TGTGCCAGCAGTTACTCATCAGGGGCCATTAGGGGCGGGGAGCTGTTTTTT. Encoded protein: CASSYSSGAIRGGELFF.

There are many counts of this clonotype. The gene calls are TRBV15 and TRBJ2-2; D might be TRBD1 or TRBD2, each matching 5 bases. The germline V gene has CDR1 LNHNV and CDR2 YYDKDF (reference sequence). V was clipped by 3 bases and J by 4 bases, with 15 bases between them. The length of the CDR3 is 16 residues. In DNA, the CDR3 is TGTGCCACCAGCAGTCTCACCCCAGGGAGCACCGGGGAGCTGTTTTTT. Protein sequence: CATSSLTPGSTGELFF.

This sequence joins TRBV12-3 or TRBV12-4 and TRBJ1-5; D gene unclear. Trimming removed 0 bases at V and 7 bases at J, with 7 bases between. The CDR3 length is 13 residues. In DNA, the CDR3 is TGTGCCAGCAGTTTAGCACCGCAACAGCCCCAGCATTTT. This codes for CASSLAPQQPQHF.

This clonotype was observed once. V is TRBV20-1 and J is TRBJ1-2; D unclear. The germline CDR1 and CDR2 sequences are DFQATT and SNEGSKA (reference sequence). Deletions cut 3 bases from V and 6 bases from J, with 14 bases between. This CDR3 has 13 amino acids. The CDR3 DNA sequence: TGCAGTGCTAGCGTAGGGCCCATTGATGGCTACACCTTC. Protein sequence: CSASVGPIDGYTF.

This clonotype occurred many times. The rearrangement links TRBV19 to TRBJ2-7; D ambiguous. The CDR3 consists of 13 residues. CDR1 LNHDA and CDR2 SQIVND come from the germline V gene (reference sequence). V gave up 6 bases and J gave up 2 bases, with 11 bases separating them. This chain's CDR3 is CASSPGETYEQYF. The CDR3 nucleotides read TGTGCCAGTAGCCCCGGAGAAACCTACGAGCAGTACTTC.